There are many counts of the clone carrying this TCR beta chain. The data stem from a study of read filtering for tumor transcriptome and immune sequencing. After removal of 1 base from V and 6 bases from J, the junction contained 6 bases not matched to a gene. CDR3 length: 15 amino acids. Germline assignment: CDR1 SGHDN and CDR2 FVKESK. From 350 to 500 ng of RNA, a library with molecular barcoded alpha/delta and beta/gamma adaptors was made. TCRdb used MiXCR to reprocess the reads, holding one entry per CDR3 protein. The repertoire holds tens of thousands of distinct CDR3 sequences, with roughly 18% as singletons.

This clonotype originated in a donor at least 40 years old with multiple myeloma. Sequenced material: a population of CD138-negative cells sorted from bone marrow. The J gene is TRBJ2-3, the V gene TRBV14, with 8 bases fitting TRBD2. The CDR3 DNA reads TGTGCCAGCAGCCAAGTAGGGAGACTAGCGGATACGCAGTATTTT. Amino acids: CASSQVGRLADTQYF.